Listed below are T cell receptor beta chains from one sample, sequenced in a study of cytomegalovirus exposure and HLA in healthy donors. The method was immunoSEQ multiplex PCR; TCRdb's version includes in-frame clones alone and lacks a portion of them. The profile shows around 270,000 clones, 80% of them singletons. The specimen sequenced was PBMCs. Every receptor here comes from a girl aged 2 to 10 in good health and CMV-seronegative. CDR3s include the opening cysteine and the closing phenylalanine or tryptophan. Fields, in order: J gene, D gene, V gene, clone size, CDR3 DNA, CDR3 protein. A D gene is named only where the DNA matches it firmly. For some rows the clone size is stated as once, few or many, or as a class when expanded; others skip it.

TRBJ2-1 | . | TRBV4-1 | . | TGCGCCAGCAGCCAGTCCAGGGACTACAATGAGCAGTTCTTC | CASSQSRDYNEQFF
TRBJ2-1 | . | TRBV2 | . | TGTGCCAGCATCTGGCGGGGGCCTACTTACAATGAGCAGTTCTTC | CASIWRGPTYNEQFF
TRBJ1-5 | TRBD1 | TRBV28 | once | TGTGCCAGCAGTCGACCCCAGGGGGCAAGCAATCAGCCCCAGCATTTT | CASSRPQGASNQPQHF
TRBJ1-2 | TRBD1 | TRBV27 | . | TGTGCCAGCAGTTTACGGACAGGGGATGGCTACACCTTC | CASSLRTGDGYTF
TRBJ2-5 | . | TRBV9 | . | TGTGCCAGCAGCCCCAGCGGGCGAGAGACCCAGTACTTC | CASSPSGRETQYF
TRBJ1-4 | TRBD1 | TRBV28 | . | TGTGCCAGCAGTGTCGGGACAGGGTTTGAAAAACTGTTTTTT | CASSVGTGFEKLFF
TRBJ2-7 | . | TRBV18 | . | TGTGCCAGCTCACCGGGGGCAAACTACGAGCAGTACTTC | CASSPGANYEQYF
TRBJ2-2 | TRBD2 | TRBV4-2 | . | TGTGCCAGCAGCCAAGTGAGCGGGAGGGCCCTCGTTACCGGGGAGCTGTTTTTT | CASSQVSGRALVTGELFF
TRBJ2-6 | . | TRBV28 | . | TGTGCCAGCACTCCACAGGGACCCTCTGGGGCCAACGTCCTGACTTTC | CASTPQGPSGANVLTF
TRBJ2-2 | . | TRBV18 | . | TGTGCCAGCTCACCACGGGAGGACACCGGGGAGCTGTTTTTT | CASSPREDTGELFF
TRBJ1-6 | TRBD1 | TRBV27 | once | TGTGCCAGCAGTTTTTCTGGACAGGGTTCATTACCCCTCCACTTT | CASSFSGQGSLPLHF
TRBJ1-1 | . | TRBV30 | few | TGTGCCTGGAGTGTACAGGATGCCACTGAAGCTTTCTTT | CAWSVQDATEAFF
TRBJ1-4 | TRBD1 | TRBV28 | once | TGTGCCAGCACCCCTTCCCCCGGGACAGGGGGTGAAAAACTGTTTTTT | CASTPSPGTGGEKLFF
TRBJ2-7 | . | TRBV2 | . | TGTGCCTCCCGGGGTGGGGAGCAGTACTTC | CASRGGEQYF
TRBJ2-3 | . | TRBV4-1 | few | TGCGCCAGCAGCCAAGATCCGGGGAGCGATACGCAGTATTTT | CASSQDPGSDTQYF
TRBJ1-1 | TRBD1 | TRBV4-1 | . | TGCGCCAGCAGAGGACAGGGGATAAAAGAAGCTTTCTTT | CASRGQGIKEAFF
TRBJ1-6 | . | TRBV2 | . | TGTGCCAGCAGAATGGAGGCCGGTTCACCCCTCCACTTT | CASRMEAGSPLHF
TRBJ2-1 | TRBD1 | TRBV2 | . | TGTGCCAGCGGCGGGACAGGGTTAAGGAATGAGCAGTTCTTC | CASGGTGLRNEQFF
TRBJ2-2 | TRBD1 | TRBV2 | few | TGTGCCAGCAGTTCCGGGACAGTGGCTCCCGGGGAGCTGTTTTTT | CASSSGTVAPGELFF
TRBJ2-1 | . | TRBV18 | . | TGTGCCAGCTCACCGCGAGATCCTAATGAGCAGTTCTTC | CASSPRDPNEQFF
TRBJ2-3 | . | TRBV5-1 | . | TGCGCCAGCAGCTTATACCTAACCCTCACAGATACGCAGTATTTT | CASSLYLTLTDTQYF
TRBJ1-2 | . | TRBV7-3 | . | TGTGCCAGCAGCTTCGGGATGGACTATGGCTACACCTTC | CASSFGMDYGYTF
TRBJ2-1 | . | TRBV2 | . | TGTGCCAGCAGAAGGGGGGGGGACAGGCCCTACAATGAGCAGTTCTTC | CASRRGGDRPYNEQFF
TRBJ2-7 | . | TRBV27 | . | TGTGCCAGCAGTTTAGCGGGGGCGAGGTACGAGCAGTACTTC | CASSLAGARYEQYF
TRBJ1-1 | TRBD1 | TRBV27 | . | TGTGCCAGCAGTGCCCACAGGGGGCCGAACACTGAAGCTTTCTTT | CASSAHRGPNTEAFF
TRBJ2-3 | TRBD2 | TRBV5-4 | . | TGTGCCAGCAGCTTGGAACTAGCGGGATACACAGATACGCAGTATTTT | CASSLELAGYTDTQYF
TRBJ2-7 | . | TRBV15 | . | TGTGCCACCAGCAGGGCTCTAGCACACGAGCAGTACTTC | CATSRALAHEQYF
TRBJ2-3 | . | TRBV18 | once | TGTGCCAGCTCACCGGACAAAATCACAGATACGCAGTATTTT | CASSPDKITDTQYF
TRBJ2-2 | TRBD1 | TRBV12-5 | . | TGTGCTAGTGGTTCTCCACGGGGGACAGGGGGCGTCGGGGAGCTGTTTTTT | CASGSPRGTGGVGELFF
TRBJ2-2 | TRBD2 | TRBV5-1 | . | TGCGCCAGCAGCTTGGTTGCGGGAGCGAACACCGGGGAGCTGTTTTTT | CASSLVAGANTGELFF
TRBJ2-7 | TRBD2 | TRBV28 | once | TGTGCCAGCACCCGACTAGCTTACTACGAGCAGTACTTC | CASTRLAYYEQYF
TRBJ1-5 | . | TRBV2 | . | TGTGCCAGCAGATCGGGAGAGGGACCCAATAGCAATCAGCCCCAGCATTTT | CASRSGEGPNSNQPQHF
TRBJ1-2 | TRBD1 | TRBV4-1 | . | TGCGCCAGCAGCCAAGACAGGACAGGCGTACATTTTTGGGGCTACACCTTC | CASSQDRTGVHFWGYTF
TRBJ2-7 | . | TRBV7-9 | few | TGTGCCAGCAGCCCCCCCTACGAGCGGATATCCTACGAGCAGTACTTC | CASSPPYERISYEQYF
TRBJ1-2 | . | TRBV29-1 | once | TGCAGCGTGCAGACCAGGGCCTATGGCTACACCTTC | CSVQTRAYGYTF
TRBJ1-3 | . | TRBV25-1 | . | TGTGCCAGCAGTGACAGGTTTGAAGGAAACACCACATATTTT | CASSDRFEGNTTYF
TRBJ2-5 | . | TRBV4-1 | . | TGCGCCAGCAGCCAAGTCCGCAGGTTGGAAGAGACCCAGTACTTC | CASSQVRRLEETQYF
TRBJ2-1 | TRBD2 | TRBV7-9 | . | TGTGCCAGCAGCTTAAATCCCTTGGCGGGAGGGACTTTTCATTATGAGCAGTTCTTC | CASSLNPLAGGTFHYEQFF
TRBJ1-1 | . | TRBV7-2 | . | TGTGCCAGCAGCACCTCGCCGGGAATTGACACTGAAGCTTTCTTT | CASSTSPGIDTEAFF
TRBJ1-5 | . | TRBV6-5 | few | TGTGCCAGCAGTTCCGAGGGGGGCAATCAGCCCCAGCATTTT | CASSSEGGNQPQHF
TRBJ2-7 | TRBD1 | TRBV4-2 | few | TGTGCCAGCAGCTCCTACTACCGGGACAGGGTTCAAGGAGGGATCTACGAGCAGTACTTC | CASSSYYRDRVQGGIYEQYF
TRBJ2-7 | TRBD1 | TRBV28 | . | TGTGCCAGCAGCCCCCCCGGGACAGGCCTTTACGAGCAGTACTTC | CASSPPGTGLYEQYF
TRBJ2-1 | . | TRBV19 | . | TGTGCCAGTAGTATATCTCAGGTGGCGGAGCAGTTCTTC | CASSISQVAEQFF
TRBJ1-1 | . | TRBV6-6 | . | TGTGCCAGCAGTTACGGGGGGGCCTCCGCTGAAGCTTTCTTT | CASSYGGASAEAFF
TRBJ1-6 | TRBD1 | TRBV27 | . | TGTGCCAGCAGAACAGGGGGCTACCTATATGCCTATAATTCACCCCTCCACTTT | CASRTGGYLYAYNSPLHF
TRBJ1-6 | . | TRBV5-6 | . | TGTGCCAGCAGCTTGGCAACCGGGATTTCACCCCTCCACTTT | CASSLATGISPLHF
TRBJ1-2 | TRBD1 | TRBV7-9 | . | TGTGCCAGCAGCTACGACAGGGGGAAATACTTC | CASSYDRGKYF
TRBJ1-1 | . | TRBV7-3 | . | TGTGCCAGCAGCCAACAGGACGACACTGAAGCTTTCTTT | CASSQQDDTEAFF
TRBJ2-3 | TRBD1 | TRBV5-1 | . | TGCGCCAGCAGCTTCCAGGGGGCGCAACCAGATACGCAGTATTTT | CASSFQGAQPDTQYF
TRBJ1-2 | TRBD1 | TRBV29-1 | . | TGCAGCGTCGCCGGGACAGGTTCTTTAGACACCTTC | CSVAGTGSLDTF
TRBJ2-4 | . | TRBV21-1 | . | TGTGCCAGCAGCAAAATCCAGTGGTCCAAAAACATTCAGTACTTC | CASSKIQWSKNIQYF
TRBJ1-2 | TRBD1 | TRBV6-1 | . | TGTGCCAGCAGTGAAAGGGGGACAGGGACTAACTATGGCTACACCTTC | CASSERGTGTNYGYTF
TRBJ2-1 | . | TRBV14 | . | TGTGCCAGCAGCCAAGTCAGGTTCAGGGGCGATGAGCAGTTCTTC | CASSQVRFRGDEQFF
TRBJ1-2 | . | TRBV10-3 | once | TGTGCCATCCACAGGGCTATTGGCTATGGCTACACCTTC | CAIHRAIGYGYTF